This T cell receptor (beta chain) was observed in a study of blood T cell repertoires in COVID-19. Study information: Whether acute or convalescent, the COVID-19 samples came from the United States, Italy and Spain. The cDNA or gDNA used as material had been derived from T cells, B-cell-depleted T cells, or PBMCs.

This clone appeared a single time. In the authors' workflow: Reference gene primer amplification yielded estimated nucleated cell counts. Libraries were prepared by immunoSEQ multiplex PCR; TCRdb keeps only in-frame clonotypes and omits some of them. V and J calls and clone size are as listed in that table; D and trimming were resolved from the DNA. The profile shows some 240,000 clones, approximately 82% of them singletons. This CDR3 comprises 11 residues. The germline V and J ends were trimmed by 5 bases and 5 bases, with 9 bases remaining between them. Germline CDR1 DFQATT, CDR2 SNEGSKA (reference sequence).

The rearrangement links TRBV20-1 to TRBJ1-1; D is unclear. The origin of this receptor is a woman in her thirties or forties who had recovered from COVID-19. The sequencing sample was made of peripheral blood. The CDR3 sequence is CSAGRATEAFF. As DNA, the CDR3 is TGCAGTGCTGGGCGGGCGACTGAAGCTTTCTTT.